This TCR beta chain was profiled in a study of CD8 T cells in ankylosing spondylitis. Unmatched junction bases numbered 3, after V lost 0 bases and J lost 1 base. The CDR3 contains 15 residues. Per the germline V gene, CDR1 is DFQATT and CDR2 is SNEGSKA (reference sequence). TCRdb analysed the 5' RACE reads with MiXCR anew, one entry per CDR3 protein. The sample holds over 450,000 distinct CDR3 sequences, about 13% seen once. The sample holds a few counts of this clonotype. The target antigen is unknown. Study conclusions and caveats: Ankylosing spondylitis blood appeared to be characterized by a TCR beta motif of roughly eight highly homologous variants. Reportedly, disease-linked clones are significantly enriched in ankylosing spondylitis patients' matched synovial fluid.

The sequenced material came from blood, either unsorted or a sorted T cell fraction (not recorded which). J is TRBJ2-1 and V is TRBV20-1, with 7 bases fitting TRBD2. This receptor was identified in a male donor with ankylosing spondylitis. CDR3 in DNA: TGCAGTGCTAGAGATGGGGGGGAGTCCTACAATGAGCAGTTCTTC. Translated, it gives CSARDGGESYNEQFF.